Below, one TCR beta chain is given with its context. The source of the sample is a study of cytomegalovirus exposure and HLA in healthy donors. The CDR3 runs to 14 residues. Looked up from germline, CDR1 is LNHDA and CDR2 is SQIVND (reference sequence). The primer mix had 60 Vbeta and 13 Jbeta primers. Libraries were prepared by immunoSEQ multiplex PCR; TCRdb keeps only in-frame clonotypes and omits some of them. The table lists some 140,000 clones. The genes are TRBV19 and TRBJ2-5; 8 nucleotides line up with TRBD1. The DNA end is a closer match to TRBJ2-7, so the J assignment may be wrong. Sequencing input: PBMCs. This receptor was taken from a woman aged 40 to 50 in good health and CMV-seronegative. As DNA, the CDR3 is TGTGCCAGTAGGAGGGAAGCAGGGGGCCACGAGCAGTACTTC. This encodes CASRREAGGHEQYF.